The 30 T cell receptor beta chains below were found in one sample sequenced in a study of shared T cell receptors in the human thymus. Clones were read by immunoSEQ multiplex PCR, and TCRdb kept only the in-frame ones, dropping some. The sample lists 500,000 to 550,000 clones, approximately 80% occurring once. This same sample was also taken into another study, of human thymus T cells.

The sequenced material came from thymocytes. These TCRs come from a boy under three years old with a congenital heart defect.

V and J are TRBV6-5 and TRBJ2-3; TRBD2 aligns across 9 bases. J lost 2 bases, V lost 7 bases, and 7 bases had no gene match. This CDR3 region has 15 residues. Germline CDR1 is MNHEY and CDR2 is SVGAGI. CDR3 sequence (DNA): TGTGCCAGCAACGATTTAGCGGGAGTCACAGATACGCAGTATTTT. It encodes CASNDLAGVTDTQYF.

CDR3 loop: CAVGRDTEAFF. CDR3 coding DNA: TGTGCCGTCGGCAGGGACACTGAAGCTTTCTTT. The chain is built from TRBV19 and TRBJ1-1, with a tentative D call TRBD1 (5 bases). V lost 11 bases and J lost 3, with 10 bases in between. Germline V gene lookup returns CDR1 LNHDA and CDR2 SQIVND (reference sequence). The CDR3 has 11 residues.

This chain joins TRBV7-8 and TRBJ2-7, with a tentative D call TRBD2 (6 bases). Looked up from germline, CDR1 is SGHVS and CDR2 is FQNEAQ. Trimming left V 0 bases short and J 0 bases short, with 18 bases between. This CDR3 has 18 amino acids. CDR3 protein: CASSLALRLGDSSYEQYF. CDR3 nucleotides: TGTGCCAGCAGCTTAGCGCTGAGACTAGGTGATAGCTCCTACGAGCAGTACTTC.

The chain carries TRBV2 and TRBJ2-7; 13 positions match TRBD2. The germline V gene has CDR1 SNHLY and CDR2 FYNNEI. J lost 4 bases, V lost 5 bases, and 11 bases had no gene match. This CDR3 comprises 17 residues. The CDR3 nucleotides read TGTGCCAGCAGTCGACTAGCGGGAGGCCGGGGGATTTACGAGCAGTACTTC. Its translation: CASSRLAGGRGIYEQYF.

V is TRBV27 and J is TRBJ2-1; the match to TRBD1 covers 12 bases. From germline, CDR1 is MNHEY and CDR2 SMNVEV (reference sequence). The CDR3 runs 14 residues. V was clipped by 10 bases and J by 7 bases; unmatched bases: 8. DNA for the CDR3: TGTGCCACCATTGGGACAGGGGGCATGAATGAGCAGTTCTTC. It specifies CATIGTGGMNEQFF.

The V call is TRBV2, the J call TRBJ1-4; D is unresolved. V was clipped by 0 bases and J by 7 bases, with 12 bases between them. Per germline, CDR1 SNHLY and CDR2 FYNNEI. This CDR3 has 15 amino acids. The CDR3 is CASSEAVPWAEKLFF. CDR3 in DNA: TGTGCCAGCAGTGAAGCGGTCCCCTGGGCTGAAAAACTGTTTTTT.

This clone has a handful of counts. This chain uses TRBV30 with TRBJ2-5; D perhaps matches TRBD1 (6 bases). V was cut by 3 bases and J by 2 bases, with 13 bases left in between. This CDR3 comprises 14 residues. Germline loops: CDR1 GTSNPN, CDR2 SVGIG (reference sequence). CDR3 region: CAWRGHVGQETQYF. CDR3 DNA sequence: TGTGCCTGGAGGGGACACGTAGGTCAAGAGACCCAGTACTTC.

In nucleotides, the CDR3 is TGCAGTCGACAGATTTCCGGCTCTGGGGCCAACGTCCTGACTTTC. Encoded protein: CSRQISGSGANVLTF. The chain joins TRBV29-1 to TRBJ2-6, with a weak D call TRBD1 (5 bases). This CDR3 spans 15 amino acids. The germline CDR1 and CDR2 sequences are SQVTM and ANQGSEA.

The chain combines TRBV6-5 with TRBJ2-1, with 8 bases matching TRBD2. V lost 4 bases to trimming and J lost 12 bases; unmatched junction nucleotides: 2. This CDR3 comprises 11 residues. The V gene's germline CDR1 is MNHEY and CDR2 SVGAGI. The DNA for the CDR3 is TGTGCCAGCAGTTTCGGGACTAGGCAGTTCTTC. It encodes CASSFGTRQFF.

The chain couples TRBV11-3 to TRBJ2-5; D possibly corresponds to TRBD2 (7 bases). Germline CDR1 and CDR2: SGHNT and YENEEA. This CDR3 comprises 14 residues. V was pared by 5 bases and J by 4 bases, with 14 bases between. The CDR3 reads CASSTLGGPETQYF. The CDR3 bases are TGTGCCAGCAGCACTCTCGGGGGGCCAGAGACCCAGTACTTC.

This chain uses TRBV7-8 with TRBJ2-6; TRBD1 might be the D (6 bases). The germline V gene encodes CDR1 SGHVS and CDR2 FQNEAQ. This CDR3 has 16 residues. V gave up 6 bases and J gave up 0 bases, with 12 bases separating them. CDR3 protein: CASSTGQSSGANVLTF. CDR3 sequence (DNA): TGTGCCAGCAGTACAGGACAGAGCTCTGGGGCCAACGTCCTGACTTTC.

The chain links TRBV4-2 to TRBJ2-3, with 8 nucleotides matching TRBD1. Losses at the gene ends were 1 base for V and 7 bases for J; bases not matched to a gene: 10. Germline CDR1 LGHNA, CDR2 YNFKEQ. CDR3 length: 16 amino acids. CDR3 nucleotide sequence: TGTGCCAGCAGCCAAGGGGGAACAGGGGGAGGTTATACGCAGTATTTT. This encodes CASSQGGTGGGYTQYF.

CDR3 sequence reads: CASSWSDQPQHF. The CDR3, as DNA: TGTGCCAGCAGTTGGAGTGATCAGCCCCAGCATTTT. The J gene is TRBJ1-5, the V gene TRBV6-1; D is undetermined. This CDR3 comprises 12 residues. Germline assignment: CDR1 MNHNS and CDR2 SASEGT. Trimming removed 5 bases from V and 5 bases from J, with 7 bases in between.

The J gene is TRBJ2-7, the V gene TRBV10-3; the match to TRBD2 covers 10 bases. Germline CDR1 and CDR2: ENHRY and SYGVKD. The CDR3 is made up of 15 amino acids. The ends lost 2 bases at V and 7 bases at J; junction bases unmatched: 8. Here the CDR3 reads CAISEAASGREEQYF. DNA of the CDR3: TGTGCCATCAGTGAGGCGGCTAGCGGGAGAGAGGAGCAGTACTTC.

The chain employs TRBV28 and TRBJ2-7; 10 nucleotides agree with TRBD2. The CDR3 contains 14 residues. The V and J ends lost 5 bases and 12 bases, in that order; junction bases with no gene match: 13. Per the germline V gene, CDR1 is MDHEN and CDR2 is SYDVKM. CDR3 bases: TGTGCCAGCAGTCAGGGACTAGCGCACCTAAGACGGTACTTC. Its protein product is CASSQGLAHLRRYF.

The chain carries TRBV5-1 and TRBJ2-1; TRBD1 agrees at 9 bases. This CDR3 is 16 amino acids long. The V segment lost 4 bases and the J segment 4 bases; nucleotides outside the gene matches: 9. CDR1 SGHRS and CDR2 YFSETQ come from the germline V gene. CDR3 coding DNA: TGCGCCAGCAGCACTTTCGGACAGGGGACTTACAATGAGCAGTTCTTC. This codes for CASSTFGQGTYNEQFF.

The chain joins TRBV27 to TRBJ2-7; the match to TRBD1 covers 7 bases. J gave up 1 base and V 6 bases, and 6 bases lay outside the gene matches. CDR3 length equals 14 residues. Germline V gene lookup returns CDR1 MNHEY and CDR2 SMNVEV (reference sequence). CDR3 residues: CASSVGQVSYEQYF. CDR3 coding DNA: TGTGCCAGCAGCGTAGGACAGGTGTCCTACGAGCAGTACTTC.

The chain joins TRBV27 to TRBJ1-5; D unresolved. Germline assignment: CDR1 MNHEY and CDR2 SMNVEV (reference sequence). CDR3 length equals 14 residues. V was trimmed by 6 bases and J by 3 bases, leaving 12 bases between them. The DNA of the CDR3 is TGTGCCAGCAGCCCAGACACCGACAATCAGCCCCAGCATTTT. Amino acids: CASSPDTDNQPQHF.

This sequence joins TRBV28 and TRBJ2-1, with D maybe TRBD1 (6 bases). The CDR3 has 18 amino acids. The V gene lost 3 bases and the J gene lost 1 base, with 19 bases spanning the gap. Germline V CDR1 and CDR2: MDHEN, SYDVKM. CDR3 in amino acids: CASSFLKGEGYSYNEQFF. As DNA, the CDR3 is TGTGCCAGCAGTTTCTTAAAGGGGGAAGGGTATTCCTACAATGAGCAGTTCTTC.

The chain employs TRBV30 and TRBJ2-7; 14 nucleotides match TRBD2. Germline CDR1 is GTSNPN and CDR2 is SVGIG (reference sequence). J was trimmed by 7 bases and V by 3 bases; bases with no gene match: 11. The CDR3 spans 16 residues. The DNA of the CDR3 is TGTGCCTGGAGACCTAGGGGACTAGCGGGAGAGAATGAGCAGTACTTC. This sequence encodes CAWRPRGLAGENEQYF. Supplemented by reference TRBV30 and TRBJ2-7, the full variable domain reads SQTIHQWPATLVQPVGSPLSLECTVEGTSNPNLYWYRQAAGRGLQLLFYSVGIGQISSEVPQNLSASRPQDRQFILSSKKLLLSDSGFYLCAWRPRGLAGENEQYFGPGTRLTVT.

The gene calls are TRBV28 and TRBJ2-2; D is ambiguous. Germline CDR1 MDHEN, CDR2 SYDVKM. The CDR3 consists of 15 residues. Trimming took off 0 bases at V and 1 base at J, with 6 bases between the two ends. CDR3 protein: CASSLCTENTGELFF. Written as DNA, the CDR3 is TGTGCCAGCAGTTTATGCACAGAGAACACCGGGGAGCTGTTTTTT.

V is TRBV23-1 and J is TRBJ2-7; D is unresolved. TRBV23-1 is sorted into the ORF group, with uncertain function. The V end was cut by 2 bases, the J end by 10 bases, with 9 bases between. CDR3 length: 11 amino acids. As DNA, the CDR3 is TGCGCCAGCAGTCAAAGACATACCCAGTACTTC. It specifies CASSQRHTQYF.

The rearrangement joins TRBV19 to TRBJ1-5; D possibly corresponds to TRBD1 (5 bases). The CDR3 loop spans 14 amino acids. Trimming stripped 6 bases from V and 9 bases from J, with 18 bases between. Germline lookup yields CDR1 LNHDA and CDR2 SQIVND (reference sequence). CDR3 loop: CASRGEAPKVPQHF. CDR3 sequence (DNA): TGTGCCAGTAGAGGGGAGGCTCCAAAGGTGCCCCAGCATTTT.

The chain is built from TRBV28 and TRBJ2-1; 7 positions match TRBD1. Unmatched junction bases numbered 5, after V lost 6 bases and J lost 0 bases. The CDR3 spans 15 residues. The germline V gene encodes CDR1 MDHEN and CDR2 SYDVKM. CDR3 DNA sequence: TGTGCCAGCAGCACACGGGACAGCTCCTACAATGAGCAGTTCTTC. Translation gives CASSTRDSSYNEQFF.

CDR3 bases: TGCAGCGTTGAAGGTAGCGAGGTCCCCACAGATACGCAGTATTTT. Its protein is CSVEGSEVPTDTQYF. The gene calls are TRBV29-1 and TRBJ2-3, with D possibly TRBD2 on 5 matching bases. The length of the CDR3 is 15 residues. The ends were cut back, 1 base at V and 2 bases at J, with 13 bases in the middle. In germline, CDR1 is SQVTM, CDR2 ANQGSEA.

This chain links TRBV9 with TRBJ2-2, with a tentative D call TRBD2 (6 bases). Trimming shortened V by 0 bases and J by 6 bases, and 21 bases separated the two germline ends. Germline values: CDR1 SGDLS, CDR2 YYNGEE. The CDR3 sequence is 18 residues long. The DNA of the CDR3 is TGTGCCAGCAGCGTAGCTCCGCGGGAAGACGGCGAGGCCGGGGAGCTGTTTTTT. Translation gives CASSVAPREDGEAGELFF.

The chain employs TRBV25-1 and TRBJ2-3; 9 bases agree with TRBD2. This CDR3 has 18 amino acids. V shed 2 bases, J shed 4 bases, and the junction held 13 bases outside the gene matches. Germline-derived CDR1 and CDR2 are MGHDK and SYGVNS. CDR3 residues: CASSEICWREGHADTQYF. The CDR3 DNA reads TGTGCCAGCAGTGAAATTTGTTGGCGGGAGGGCCACGCAGATACGCAGTATTTT.

The V call is TRBV4-1, the J call TRBJ1-2, with D perhaps TRBD1 (5 bases). The V gene's germline CDR1 is MGHRA and CDR2 YSYEKL. The V and J ends lost 5 bases and 6 bases respectively, with 7 bases between them. The CDR3 is 11 residues long. The CDR3 nucleotides read TGCGCCAGCAGCAGGGGTCATGGCTACACCTTC. Amino acid sequence: CASSRGHGYTF.

The chain joins TRBV6-5 to TRBJ2-7; 7 positions match TRBD2. The V gene's germline CDR1 is MNHEY and CDR2 SVGAGI. The V and J ends lost 2 bases and 2 bases, in that order; junction bases with no gene match: 9. The CDR3 is 16 amino acids. The CDR3, as DNA: TGTGCCAGCAGTTACGGCCCACGCGCGGGGGCCTACGAGCAGTACTTC. Amino acids: CASSYGPRAGAYEQYF.

This clone has only one observation. This chain links TRBV29-1 with TRBJ2-1; D might be TRBD1 (6 bases). Trimming cost V 2 bases and J 3 bases, with 17 bases left between them. The V gene's germline CDR1 is SQVTM and CDR2 ANQGSEA. The CDR3 is made up of 16 amino acids. The CDR3, as DNA: TGCAGCGTTGAAAATCGGAAGAGGGGGAACTACAATGAGCAGTTCTTC. Protein: CSVENRKRGNYNEQFF.